The present TCR beta chain was sequenced within a study of T cell repertoires in cytomegalovirus infection. As for the study in general: An indication of both CMV infection and matching HLA type came from public TCR beta signatures. Study-level findings and limits: Clonotype analysis showed dominance of the ex vivo response by HLA-C-restricted CMV-specific TCR beta clonotypes. Summed frequency of public TCR beta families distinguished CMV carriers with the relevant HLA.

Unmatched junction bases numbered 7, after V lost 3 bases and J lost 3 bases. CDR3 size: 15 residues. CDR1 MGHDK and CDR2 SYGVNS come from the germline V gene. Only a few counts were recorded for this clonotype. Its antigen is as yet unknown. TCRdb passed the reads through MiXCR, listing each CDR3 protein once. Here the sample spans 680,000 or so distinct CDR3 sequences, roughly a third being singletons. Sequencing was carried out using PBMCs. This clonotype was sampled from a human donor in good health (CMV status not recorded). Some clones in this sample may be carry-over from other donors' samples. This chain uses TRBV25-1 with TRBJ1-2, with 7 bases matching TRBD1. DNA of the CDR3: TGTGCCAGCAGTGATCTCGGCAGGGGGGACTATGGCTACACCTTC. Its protein product is CASSDLGRGDYGYTF.